This is a list of T cell receptor beta chains from one sample in a study of breast tumors, draining lymph nodes, adjacent tissues. Each CDR3 protein gets one entry after TCRdb re-called the multiplex PCR reads with MiXCR. The repertoire has over 250,000 distinct CDR3 sequences, over 30% of them found once; the top ten carry more than 1%. Sequenced material: axillary lymph node tissue. Every receptor here comes from a female donor with breast cancer. Some clones in this sample may be carry-over from other donors' samples. Both conserved end residues are part of each CDR3. D genes are given only for firm matches. A row's size may be missing; if present it is once, few, many or a size class.

abundance: many; d_gene: TRBD2; j_gene: TRBJ2-3; v_gene: TRBV10-3; CDR3aa: CAVQAGGPDTQYF
abundance: NA; d_gene: NA; j_gene: TRBJ1-5; v_gene: TRBV2; CDR3aa: CASSVRGLTQHF
abundance: few; d_gene: TRBD2; j_gene: TRBJ2-2; v_gene: TRBV12-3/TRBV12-4; CDR3aa: CASSFPSGIGTGELFF
abundance: many; d_gene: NA; j_gene: TRBJ2-1; v_gene: TRBV7-2; CDR3aa: CASSPVGFGYEQFF
abundance: many; d_gene: TRBD1; j_gene: TRBJ2-7; v_gene: TRBV28; CDR3aa: CASSSDGQGTYEQYF
abundance: many; d_gene: NA; j_gene: TRBJ2-5; v_gene: TRBV18; CDR3aa: CASSPGETQYF
abundance: many; d_gene: NA; j_gene: TRBJ1-4; v_gene: TRBV10-3; CDR3aa: CAISGGDKLFF
abundance: many; d_gene: TRBD2; j_gene: TRBJ2-7; v_gene: TRBV20-1; CDR3aa: CSARDFGLAGGPGYEQYF
abundance: many; d_gene: NA; j_gene: TRBJ1-5; v_gene: TRBV6-6; CDR3aa: CASWSGMGVNQPQHF
abundance: many; d_gene: NA; j_gene: TRBJ2-7; v_gene: TRBV20-1; CDR3aa: CSARDRNEQYF
abundance: NA; d_gene: NA; j_gene: NA; v_gene: TRBV20-1; CDR3aa: CSASTTAKGAQYF
abundance: many; d_gene: NA; j_gene: TRBJ2-1; v_gene: TRBV20-1; CDR3aa: CSGAAANEQFF
abundance: NA; d_gene: NA; j_gene: TRBJ1-1; v_gene: TRBV6-5; CDR3aa: CASSYLQGMNTEAFF
abundance: many; d_gene: NA; j_gene: TRBJ2-1; v_gene: TRBV7-3; CDR3aa: CASTVGGGYEQFF
abundance: many; d_gene: NA; j_gene: TRBJ1-4; v_gene: TRBV14; CDR3aa: CASSQVRSGAKLFF
abundance: few; d_gene: TRBD2; j_gene: TRBJ2-1; v_gene: TRBV4-3; CDR3aa: CASSRTSGTLGSYNEQFF
abundance: few; d_gene: NA; j_gene: TRBJ2-7; v_gene: TRBV30; CDR3aa: CAWSVGSGYSYEQYF
abundance: many; d_gene: NA; j_gene: TRBJ1-4; v_gene: TRBV7-2; CDR3aa: CASSPTATNEKLFF
abundance: many; d_gene: NA; j_gene: TRBJ1-4; v_gene: TRBV12-3/TRBV12-4; CDR3aa: CASSLEQGEKLFF
abundance: few; d_gene: NA; j_gene: TRBJ2-7; v_gene: TRBV28; CDR3aa: CASSSTTYEQYF
abundance: many; d_gene: NA; j_gene: TRBJ2-2; v_gene: TRBV20-1; CDR3aa: CSAARAIQNGELFF
abundance: NA; d_gene: TRBD2; j_gene: TRBJ2-3; v_gene: TRBV10-2; CDR3aa: CASRDSGTGTDTQYF
abundance: many; d_gene: NA; j_gene: TRBJ2-3; v_gene: TRBV19; CDR3aa: CASSMGRTDTQYF
abundance: many; d_gene: TRBD1; j_gene: TRBJ2-7; v_gene: TRBV5-8; CDR3aa: CASNSFGTGAYEQYF
abundance: NA; d_gene: NA; j_gene: TRBJ2-1; v_gene: TRBV7-2; CDR3aa: CVSSLGLDTSEQFF
abundance: NA; d_gene: NA; j_gene: TRBJ1-1; v_gene: TRBV5-1; CDR3aa: CASSLDGPWNTEAFF
abundance: many; d_gene: TRBD2; j_gene: TRBJ2-7; v_gene: TRBV14; CDR3aa: CASSQAPGLAGAEQYF
abundance: NA; d_gene: TRBD2; j_gene: TRBJ2-5; v_gene: TRBV6-5; CDR3aa: CASSYSASGPETQYF
abundance: NA; d_gene: TRBD2; j_gene: TRBJ2-3; v_gene: TRBV3-1; CDR3aa: CASSQEGTSGNTDTQYF
abundance: many; d_gene: TRBD2; j_gene: TRBJ2-2; v_gene: TRBV7-3; CDR3aa: CASSLAGGSTGELFF
abundance: many; d_gene: NA; j_gene: TRBJ2-1; v_gene: TRBV2; CDR3aa: CASSGGTGRVQFF
abundance: NA; d_gene: TRBD1; j_gene: TRBJ1-5; v_gene: TRBV29-1; CDR3aa: CSVGGTGVYEHF
abundance: many; d_gene: NA; j_gene: TRBJ2-2; v_gene: TRBV5-8; CDR3aa: CASRREVAANTGELFF
abundance: few; d_gene: TRBD2; j_gene: TRBJ2-5; v_gene: TRBV3-1; CDR3aa: CASSLTSGLSQETQYF
abundance: NA; d_gene: NA; j_gene: TRBJ2-7; v_gene: TRBV18; CDR3aa: CASSAWGRSYEQYF
abundance: once; d_gene: NA; j_gene: TRBJ2-1; v_gene: TRBV30; CDR3aa: CAWSHMRGMNEQFF